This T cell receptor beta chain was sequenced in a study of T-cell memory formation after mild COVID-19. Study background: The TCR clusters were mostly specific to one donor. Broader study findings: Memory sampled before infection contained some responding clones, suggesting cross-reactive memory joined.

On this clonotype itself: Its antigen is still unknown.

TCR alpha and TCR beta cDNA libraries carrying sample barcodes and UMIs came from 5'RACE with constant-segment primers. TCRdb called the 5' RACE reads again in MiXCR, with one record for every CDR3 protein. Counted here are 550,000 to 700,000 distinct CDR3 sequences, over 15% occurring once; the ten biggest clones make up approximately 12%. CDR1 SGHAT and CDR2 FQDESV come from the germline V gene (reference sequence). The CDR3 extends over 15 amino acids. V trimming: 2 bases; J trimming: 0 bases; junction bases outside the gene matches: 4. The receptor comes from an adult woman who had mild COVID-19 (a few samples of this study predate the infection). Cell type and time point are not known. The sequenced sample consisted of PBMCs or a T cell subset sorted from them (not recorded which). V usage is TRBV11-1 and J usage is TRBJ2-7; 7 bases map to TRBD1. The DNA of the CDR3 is TGTGCCAGCAGCTTATGGACAGGAGCCTCCTACGAGCAGTACTTC. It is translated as CASSLWTGASYEQYF. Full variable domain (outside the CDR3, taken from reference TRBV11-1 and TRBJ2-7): EAEVAQSPRYKITEKSQAVAFWCDPISGHATLYWYRQILGQGPELLVQFQDESVVDDSQLPKDRFSAERLKGVDSTLKIQPAELGDSAMYLCASSLWTGASYEQYFGPGTRLTVT.